By share of the sample, the clone carrying this T cell receptor beta chain is medium-sized. Each CDR3 protein gets one entry after TCRdb re-called the reads with MiXCR. The sample shows about 8,400 distinct CDR3 sequences, 17% of them seen only once. The data are from a study of liver allograft versus peripheral blood T cells. Across the study: Peripheral blood of the recipients supplied T cell receptor repertoires that were compared with those in transplanted livers.

The junction had 9 bases not matched to a gene; V was cut back by 3 bases and J by 1 base. The germline V gene encodes CDR1 LNHDA and CDR2 SQIVND (reference sequence). CDR3 length: 17 amino acids. The clonotype comes from a human patient who had a liver transplant. Some T cells may be provided by the graft donor. The chain employs TRBV19 and TRBJ2-7; 10 bases align to TRBD1. This CDR3 is CASSISTGGYSSYEQYF. CDR3 in DNA: TGTGCCAGTAGTATTTCGACAGGGGGCTATAGTTCCTACGAGCAGTACTTC.